One sample yielded the 13 T cell receptor beta chains listed below, sequenced in a study of blood T cell repertoires in COVID-19. Only in-frame clones appear in the TCRdb table, and some are missing; sequencing was by immunoSEQ multiplex PCR. The sample includes some 69,000 clones, about 88% of them seen just once. Sample: peripheral blood. These receptors all come from a man in his fifties or sixties with acute or convalescent COVID-19.

For this clone: A junction boundary mismatches the germline segment, possibly from a read error. V gene TRBV7-2 combines with J gene TRBJ1-3; TRBD1 aligns across 8 bases. The CDR3 totals 15 residues. Germline V gene lookup returns CDR1 SGHTA and CDR2 FQGNSA. This CDR3 is CASSVAGQGKNTIYF. The CDR3 DNA follows: TGTGCCAGCAGCGTAGCCGGACAGGGAAAAAACACCATATATTTT.

V and J are TRBV19 and TRBJ1-1, with D perhaps TRBD1 (5 bases). Germline CDR1 and CDR2: LNHDA and SQIVND (reference sequence). V was clipped by 0 bases and J by 3 bases, with 11 bases between them. CDR3 length: 15 residues. CDR3 protein: CASSIEQGWDTEAFF. CDR3 nucleotides: TGTGCCAGTAGTATAGAGCAGGGATGGGACACTGAAGCTTTCTTT.

In its sample, this clone was seen a few times. The chain couples TRBV4-1 to TRBJ1-2; TRBD1 matches at 10 bases. V lost 4 bases and J lost 7; bases outside the gene matches: 21. Germline CDR1 MGHRA, CDR2 YSYEKL. The CDR3 runs 19 residues. The CDR3, as DNA: TGCGCCAGCAGCCTAAAAACCCCGGGACAGGGGCTGGTATGGAGTGGCTACACCTTC. Residues: CASSLKTPGQGLVWSGYTF.

The V and J genes are TRBV10-2 and TRBJ1-2; no clear D gene. This CDR3 has 14 residues. Germline V gene lookup returns CDR1 WSHSY and CDR2 SAAADI. Trimming removed 0 bases from V and 0 bases from J, with 5 bases in between. CDR3 DNA: TGCGCCAGCAGTGAGTCGAGGGCTAACTATGGCTACACCTTC. It specifies CASSESRANYGYTF.

The chain has TRBV18 and TRBJ2-1; 8 nucleotides agree with TRBD1. With 2 bases clipped from V and 9 bases from J, the junction kept 6 bases outside the gene matches. This CDR3 has 14 amino acids. CDR1 is KGHSH, CDR2 LQKENI, per germline. This chain's CDR3 is CASSPRTGIAEQFF. The CDR3 nucleotides read TGTGCCAGCTCACCAAGGACAGGGATTGCTGAGCAGTTCTTC.

The gene calls are TRBV10-2 and TRBJ1-2, with 8 bases identical to TRBD1. After removal of 5 bases from V and 2 bases from J, the junction contained 4 bases not matched to a gene. From germline, CDR1 is WSHSY and CDR2 SAAADI. The length of the CDR3 is 14 residues. CDR3 region: CASSPRQGNYGYTF. Here the CDR3 DNA reads TGCGCCAGCAGTCCCCGACAGGGGAACTATGGCTACACCTTC.

The V gene is TRBV3-1 (or the pseudogene TRBV3-2), the J gene TRBJ2-1; TRBD1 is a possible D gene (5 bases). This CDR3 region has 15 residues. V lost 0 bases to trimming and J lost 1 base, with 7 bases between them. Germline CDR1 is LGHDT and CDR2 is YNNKEL (reference sequence). CDR3 residues: CASSQEGASYNEQFF. CDR3 bases: TGTGCCAGCAGCCAAGAAGGGGCATCCTACAATGAGCAGTTCTTC.

This chain connects TRBV28 to TRBJ1-5; possibly TRBD1 for D (5 bases). Trimming shortened V by 2 bases and J by 5 bases, and 10 bases separated the two germline ends. The length of the CDR3 is 14 residues. Germline CDR1 MDHEN, CDR2 SYDVKM. CDR3 residues: CASSLQGSYQPQHF. CDR3 nucleotide sequence: TGTGCCAGCAGTTTACAGGGAAGCTATCAGCCCCAGCATTTT.

As for this clone: One end of the junction does not line up with germline, which may come from a read error. The chain combines TRBV7-8 with TRBJ1-1; TRBD1 agrees at 7 bases. This CDR3 region has 12 residues. The germline gives CDR1 SGHVS, CDR2 FQNEAQ. Here the CDR3 reads CASSVATGEAFF. DNA for the CDR3: TGTGCCAGCAGCGTAGCGACAGGGGAAGCTTTCTTT.

The chain joins TRBV12-3 or TRBV12-4 to TRBJ1-2; perhaps TRBD1 as D (6 bases). V was pared by 10 bases and J by 2 bases, with 14 bases between. The CDR3 runs to 13 residues. In DNA form, the CDR3 reads TGTGCCACCATAACGGGGGGCAACTATGGCTACACCTTC. Translating gives CATITGGNYGYTF.

The chain uses TRBV6-5 and TRBJ1-5; possible D gene TRBD1, 5 bases. The germline V gene has CDR1 MNHEY and CDR2 SVGAGI. CDR3 length: 14 amino acids. V lost 5 bases to trimming and J lost 5 bases, with 13 bases between them. CDR3 amino acids: CASSPRGRYQPQHF. The CDR3, as DNA: TGTGCCAGCAGTCCTAGGGGAAGATATCAGCCCCAGCATTTT.

The V gene is TRBV27, the J gene TRBJ2-4; no firm D call. The CDR3 spans 14 residues. Germline V gives CDR1 MNHEY, CDR2 SMNVEV (reference sequence). V was shortened by 2 bases and J by 7 bases, with 12 bases between the two germline ends. DNA for the CDR3: TGTGCCAGCAGTTTAAGGAGTCAGCAGAACATTCAGTACTTC. It yields the protein CASSLRSQQNIQYF.

V and J are TRBV6-6 and TRBJ1-6, with a possible D match to TRBD1 (6 bases). This CDR3 is built from 15 residues. V was pared by 6 bases and J by 7 bases, with 16 bases between. Germline V gene lookup returns CDR1 MNHNY and CDR2 SVGAGI (reference sequence). The DNA for the CDR3 is TGTGCCAGCAGGCCGCAACAGGGTCGGAATTCACCCCTCCACTTT. Translated, it gives CASRPQQGRNSPLHF.